This T cell receptor (beta chain) is from a study of CXCR3-negative and CXCR3-positive naive CD8 T cells. Notes on the study in general: Each naive subset displayed comparably high diversity, whereas memory CD8+ cells displayed much lower diversity. Relative to CXCR3-negative naive cells, CXCR3-positive naive cells had more hydrophobic TRB CDR3s.

Per the germline V gene, CDR1 is SGHAT and CDR2 is FQNNGV. CDR3 length: 14 residues. About this clonotype: Its antigen is not identified.

The method, 5' RACE with UMI labels, was used to prepare the TRB cDNA libraries. TCRdb derives one entry per CDR3 protein from the 5' RACE reads, leaving out DNA. There are some 50,000 distinct CDR3 sequences in the sample, with approximately 1.5% held by the top ten. Naive CD8+ T cells were CD45RO-CCR7+CD27+CD95-. The chain couples TRBV11-2 to TRBJ2-7; TCRdb selects TRBD1, and the lack of DNA leaves this call unchecked. Sequenced: naive CXCR3- CD8+ T cells from blood. Subset in this sample: CD45RO-CCR7+CD27+CD95- naive CD8+ T cells lacking CXCR3 (TNR3-). This clonotype was sampled from a human donor in good health. Some clones in this sample may be carry-over from other donors' samples. The CDR3 sequence: CASSWEAGAYEQYF.